Listed here are 25 T cell receptor beta chains from one sample, sequenced in a study of cytomegalovirus exposure and HLA in healthy donors. 60 Vbeta and 13 Jbeta primers were used in PCR. The data were produced by immunoSEQ multiplex PCR, yet TCRdb's version contains in-frame clones alone and is incomplete. Among about 130,000 clones listed, over 75% were seen once. Sequenced input: PBMCs. These receptors were collected from a male donor in good health and CMV-seropositive.

The rearrangement uses TRBV19 and TRBJ1-5; 7 nucleotides line up with TRBD1. CDR1 is LNHDA and CDR2 is SQIVND in the germline V gene (reference sequence). V lost 5 bases and J lost 8; bases outside the gene matches: 9. This CDR3 has 14 residues. The CDR3 DNA follows: TGTGCCAGTAGTTCGGACAGGCCTGAAGAGCCCCAGCATTTT. This encodes CASSSDRPEEPQHF.

The DNA of the CDR3 is TGTGCCAGCCGAGCTAGCGGCGGGGAGACCCAGTACTTC. Translating it yields CASRASGGETQYF. The V gene is TRBV4-2, the J gene TRBJ2-5; 7 bases match TRBD2. The CDR3 extends over 13 amino acids. Trimming at V came to 8 bases and at J to 5 bases, leaving 8 bases not matched to a gene. Germline V gene data show CDR1 as LGHNA and CDR2 as YNFKEQ.

This chain uses TRBV27 with TRBJ1-6; tentatively, D is TRBD1 (5 bases). The germline CDR1 and CDR2 sequences are MNHEY and SMNVEV (reference sequence). The CDR3 is 14 residues long. V gave up 3 bases and J gave up 8 bases, with 11 bases separating them. The CDR3 sequence: CASSFRGFDSPLHF. The CDR3 DNA follows: TGTGCCAGCAGTTTTCGGGGGTTTGATTCACCCCTCCACTTT.

The CDR3 region has the DNA TGCAGTGCTAGTACAGATGGCTACACCTTC. It codes for CSASTDGYTF. The V and J genes are TRBV20-1 and TRBJ1-2; D unclear. Trimming took off 3 bases at V and 6 bases at J, with 5 bases between the two ends. CDR1 is DFQATT, CDR2 SNEGSKA, per germline (reference sequence). The CDR3 is 10 amino acids.

This clone was counted between two and nine times. The rearrangement uses TRBV7-2 and TRBJ1-1; tentative D call: TRBD1 (5 bases). V dropped 5 bases and J dropped 4 bases, with 20 bases sitting between them. The CDR3 is 16 amino acids. Germline CDR1 SGHTA, CDR2 FQGNSA. CDR3 sequence reads: CASSPRGGGVITEAFF. As DNA, the CDR3 is TGTGCCAGCAGCCCACGGGGTGGAGGGGTCATCACTGAAGCTTTCTTT.

This clone was observed a handful of times. V is TRBV30 and J is TRBJ1-4, with 7 bases matching TRBD1. The junction had 5 bases not matched to a gene; V was cut back by 0 bases and J by 4 bases. Germline V lookup: CDR1 GTSNPN, CDR2 SVGIG (reference sequence). The CDR3 length is 15 residues. This CDR3 reads CAWSVPTGNNEKLFF. For the CDR3, the DNA is TGTGCCTGGAGTGTACCGACAGGGAATAATGAAAAACTGTTTTTT.

The J gene is TRBJ2-1, the V gene TRBV5-1, with 12 bases identical to TRBD2. Germline V gene lookup returns CDR1 SGHRS and CDR2 YFSETQ. The CDR3 runs to 16 residues. After removal of 3 bases from V and 6 bases from J, the junction contained 7 bases not matched to a gene. CDR3: CASSYASGRATNEQFF. For the CDR3, the DNA is TGCGCCAGCAGCTACGCTAGCGGGAGGGCCACCAATGAGCAGTTCTTC.

V is TRBV23-1 and J is TRBJ2-2; 10 positions agree with TRBD1. TRBV23-1 is sorted into the ORF group, with uncertain function. CDR3 length: 19 residues. Trimming removed 0 bases from V and 5 bases from J; junction bases left unmatched: 12. The CDR3 reads CASSQSKGTGARWTGELFF. CDR3 sequence (DNA): TGCGCCAGCAGTCAATCCAAGGGGACAGGGGCTAGGTGGACCGGGGAGCTGTTTTTT.

In this sample, this clone turned up a few times. V usage is TRBV7-8 and J usage is TRBJ1-2; TRBD1 is a possible D gene (6 bases). The V gene's germline CDR1 is SGHVS and CDR2 FQNEAQ. This CDR3 is built from 15 residues. V was shortened by 3 bases and J by 0 bases, with 11 bases between the two germline ends. The CDR3 sequence is CASSLGARANYGYTF. The CDR3 region has the DNA TGTGCCAGCAGCTTGGGGGCGAGAGCTAACTATGGCTACACCTTC.

This clone has a handful of counts. This chain uses TRBV29-1 with TRBJ2-1; maybe TRBD2 (5 bases). CDR1 is SQVTM and CDR2 is ANQGSEA in the germline V gene. V lost 2 bases and J lost 10, with 15 bases in between. The length of the CDR3 is 13 residues. This CDR3 is CSVEQKLGSEQFF. DNA of the CDR3: TGCAGCGTTGAACAAAAGCTTGGGAGCGAGCAGTTCTTC.

V and J are TRBV29-1 and TRBJ2-7; possibly TRBD1 for D (6 bases). The CDR3 runs to 14 residues. Trimming took 5 bases from V and 6 from J, leaving 20 bases between them. The germline V gene encodes CDR1 SQVTM and CDR2 ANQGSEA. The CDR3 is CSVKVRGDFTEQYF. CDR3 sequence (DNA): TGCAGCGTTAAAGTCAGGGGTGATTTCACCGAGCAGTACTTC.

The rearrangement uses TRBV5-6 and TRBJ2-1; D remains unclear. Germline V gene sequence: CDR1 SGHDT, CDR2 YYEEEE. This CDR3 region has 12 residues. V gave up 0 bases and J gave up 7 bases, with 5 bases separating them. In DNA, the CDR3 is TGTGCCAGCAGCTTGGCGGTTAATGAGCAGTTCTTC. This codes for CASSLAVNEQFF. The full variable domain, its missing parts supplied by reference TRBV5-6 and TRBJ2-1, is DAGVTQSPTHLIKTRGQQVTLRCSPKSGHDTVSWYQQALGQGPQFIFQYYEEEERQRGNFPDRFSGHQFPNYSSELNVNALLLGDSALYLCASSLAVNEQFFGPGTRLTVL.

The chain is built from TRBV5-1 and TRBJ1-4; D gene ambiguous. The CDR3 extends over 13 amino acids. CDR1 and CDR2 from the germline V gene are SGHRS and YFSETQ. Trimming left V 4 bases short and J 3 bases short, with 7 bases between. DNA for the CDR3: TGCGCCAGCAGCGAGGAGCCTAATGAAAAACTGTTTTTT. Translating it yields CASSEEPNEKLFF. The whole variable domain, remainder taken from reference TRBV5-1 and TRBJ1-4, is KAGVTQTPRYLIKTRGQQVTLSCSPISGHRSVSWYQQTPGQGLQFLFEYFSETQRNKGNFPGRFSGRQFSNSRSEMNVSTLELGDSALYLCASSEEPNEKLFFGSGTQLSVL.

This rearrangement joins TRBV19 to TRBJ2-7, with a tentative D call TRBD2 (5 bases). Per germline, CDR1 LNHDA and CDR2 SQIVND (reference sequence). CDR3 length equals 15 residues. Trimming stripped 3 bases from V and 3 bases from J, with 15 bases between. The CDR3 here is CASSIFRGKSYEQYF. CDR3 DNA sequence: TGTGCCAGTAGTATTTTTAGAGGGAAGAGCTACGAGCAGTACTTC.

V gene TRBV7-9 combines with J gene TRBJ2-7; 8 nucleotides match TRBD1. The CDR3 is made up of 14 amino acids. Germline V gives CDR1 SEHNR, CDR2 FQNEAQ (reference sequence). Trimming at V came to 1 base and at J to 5 bases, leaving 4 bases not matched to a gene. CDR3 sequence: CASSLDRGNDEQYF. In DNA, the CDR3 is TGTGCCAGCAGCTTAGACAGGGGGAACGACGAGCAGTACTTC.

This clone was seen only once. Compared with germline, one end of the junction differs, possibly owing to a read error. The chain uses TRBV7-9 and TRBJ1-2; possibly TRBD1 for D (6 bases). From germline, CDR1 is SEHNR and CDR2 FQNEAQ (reference sequence). The CDR3 has 16 residues. The CDR3 nucleotides are TGTTCCAGCAGCCCCAGTTTGCAGGGACATACCTATGGCTACACCTTC. It encodes CSSSPSLQGHTYGYTF.

The chain has TRBV5-1 and TRBJ2-7; D is possibly TRBD2 (6 bases). Trimming took off 2 bases at V and 7 bases at J, with 13 bases between the two ends. In germline, CDR1 is SGHRS, CDR2 YFSETQ. CDR3 size: 13 residues. This CDR3 is CASSFGTPGEQYF. CDR3 sequence (DNA): TGCGCCAGCAGCTTTGGGACTCCAGGAGAGCAGTACTTC.

Regarding this clone: Compared with germline, one end of the junction differs, possibly owing to a read error. The rearrangement uses TRBV7-6 and TRBJ2-4; 13 bases are a match to TRBD2. From germline, CDR1 is SGHVS and CDR2 FNYEAQ. This CDR3 comprises 13 residues. CDR3 DNA sequence: TGTGCCAGCAGCTCTGAGACTAGCGGGGGGTGGCACTTC. Protein: CASSSETSGGWHF.

This clone was observed a few times. This rearrangement joins TRBV27 to TRBJ2-3; weak D call: TRBD2 (5 bases). V gave up 9 bases and J gave up 9 bases, with 22 bases separating them. The CDR3 runs 14 residues. The germline V gene has CDR1 MNHEY and CDR2 SMNVEV (reference sequence). CDR3 bases: TGTGCCAGTCCCTTCCGGCGGGCCATAGGAACGCAGTATTTT. Protein: CASPFRRAIGTQYF.

The genes are TRBV15 and TRBJ2-5, with a weak D call TRBD2 (6 bases). The CDR3 runs 16 residues. V was trimmed by 3 bases and J by 3 bases, leaving 17 bases between them. Per the germline V gene, CDR1 is LNHNV and CDR2 is YYDKDF (reference sequence). In DNA form, the CDR3 reads TGTGCCACCAGCAGTGGCCGGAAGACTAGAGAAGAGACCCAGTACTTC. Protein: CATSSGRKTREETQYF.

The V gene is TRBV28, the J gene TRBJ1-1; D call uncertain. This CDR3 has 14 residues. The germline V and J ends were trimmed by 2 bases and 1 base, with 8 bases remaining between them. Germline V CDR1 and CDR2: MDHEN, SYDVKM. The CDR3 loop is CASSLIRSNTEAFF. As DNA, the CDR3 is TGTGCCAGCAGTTTAATCAGATCGAACACTGAAGCTTTCTTT.

The genes are TRBV7-8 and TRBJ2-5; D gene ambiguous. Germline CDR1 SGHVS, CDR2 FQNEAQ. Trimming stripped 2 bases from V and 5 bases from J, with 9 bases between. The CDR3 has 13 amino acids. CDR3 in amino acids: CASSLSHGETQYF. The CDR3 coding sequence is TGTGCCAGCAGCTTATCCCACGGGGAGACCCAGTACTTC. The whole variable domain, filled in from reference TRBV7-8 and TRBJ2-5, reads GAGVSQSPRYKVAKRGQDVALRCDPISGHVSLFWYQQALGQGPEFLTYFQNEAQLDKSGLPSDRFFAERPEGSVSTLKIQRTQQEDSAVYLCASSLSHGETQYFGPGTRLLVL.

The chain combines TRBV5-4 with TRBJ1-4; 7 nucleotides match TRBD1. Germline V CDR1 and CDR2: SGHNT, YYREEE (reference sequence). The junction had 7 bases not matched to a gene; V was cut back by 4 bases and J by 7 bases. The length of the CDR3 is 14 residues. In nucleotides, the CDR3 is TGTGCCAGCAGCCCGGGACAGAGAGGTGAAAAACTGTTTTTT. Its translation: CASSPGQRGEKLFF.

This clone was detected only a few times. The V gene is TRBV6-1, the J gene TRBJ2-3, with a weak D call TRBD2 (6 bases). The germline gives CDR1 MNHNS, CDR2 SASEGT. This CDR3 is built from 14 residues. Between the trimmed V and J ends, which lost 4 bases and 2 bases, there was a span of 10 bases. CDR3 in amino acids: CASSGLGLTDTQYF. The DNA for the CDR3 is TGTGCCAGCAGTGGCCTGGGACTCACAGATACGCAGTATTTT.

This clone showed up just a few times. This chain uses TRBV4-1 with TRBJ2-3, with a tentative D call TRBD1 (6 bases). The CDR3 runs 14 residues. The germline V gene encodes CDR1 MGHRA and CDR2 YSYEKL. Trimming took 7 bases from V and 2 from J, leaving 13 bases between them. The CDR3 DNA reads as TGCGCCAGCACCCTAGGGGGACCCACAGATACGCAGTATTTT. It is translated as CASTLGGPTDTQYF.